Each of the 20 T cell receptor beta chains below was sequenced from the same sample in a study of graft-versus-host responses after intestinal transplantation. Clones were read by immunoSEQ multiplex PCR, and TCRdb kept only the in-frame ones, dropping some. This sample carries fewer than 20,000 clones, 79% of them seen once, and the ten largest clones take 7.8%. Intraepithelial and lamina propria lymphocytes were released after the graft tissue was processed. The input for sequencing was ileum tissue, taken 450 to 490 days after intestinal transplant. The origin of the receptors is a human patient who received an intestinal transplant, so some T cells may come from the graft donor.

The chain carries TRBV6-1 and TRBJ2-1, with unresolved D. Between the trimmed V and J ends, which lost 3 bases and 1 base, there was a span of 10 bases. The CDR3 sequence is 15 residues long. CDR1 is MNHNS, CDR2 SASEGT, per germline. CDR3 DNA sequence: TGTGCCAGCAGTGATGGGCGTGGGTCCTACAATGAGCAGTTCTTC. It yields the protein CASSDGRGSYNEQFF.

This clone was seen a handful of times. J is TRBJ2-2 and V is TRBV12-5, with D hard to call. With 5 bases removed from V and 2 bases from J, the gap between germline ends came to 3 bases. The CDR3 has 12 amino acids. The germline gives CDR1 LGHNT, CDR2 FRNRAP. CDR3: CASGLNTGELFF. The CDR3, as DNA: TGTGCTAGTGGTCTAAACACCGGGGAGCTGTTTTTT.

This clone was observed once. As DNA, the CDR3 is TGTGCCAGCAGCCGGACCAGGGGCTGGGTTCTTGGCTACACCTTC. As protein: CASSRTRGWVLGYTF. This rearrangement joins TRBV11-3 to TRBJ1-2, with D perhaps matching TRBD1 (6 bases). The CDR3 contains 15 residues. Germline V gives CDR1 SGHNT, CDR2 YENEEA. V shed 5 bases and J shed 7 bases, with 20 bases lying between them.

The V and J genes are TRBV4-1 and TRBJ2-1; no clear D. Germline loops: CDR1 MGHRA, CDR2 YSYEKL. The CDR3 totals 16 residues. V lost 0 bases, J lost 2 bases, and 11 bases lay in between. CDR3 protein: CASSQDVGLAYNEQFF. DNA of the CDR3: TGCGCCAGCAGCCAAGATGTTGGGCTGGCCTACAATGAGCAGTTCTTC.

This clone was picked up a small number of times. This chain connects TRBV6-1 to TRBJ1-6; D gene uncertain. The CDR3 consists of 13 residues. Germline values: CDR1 MNHNS, CDR2 SASEGT. With 1 base removed from V and 10 bases from J, the gap between germline ends came to 8 bases. The CDR3 sequence: CASSEERESPLHF. CDR3 coding DNA: TGTGCCAGCAGTGAAGAGAGAGAATCACCCCTCCACTTT.

The J gene is TRBJ2-5, the V gene TRBV5-1; a weak D match, TRBD2 (7 bases). TRBJ2-7 matches the DNA end more closely, so the J call is doubtful. The germline gives CDR1 SGHRS, CDR2 YFSETQ. CDR3 length: 16 residues. The CDR3 nucleotides are TGCGCCAGCAGCTTGGGGCGCGGGGGCCCTTCCTACGAGCAGTACTTC. This translates into CASSLGRGGPSYEQYF.

CDR3: CASSPGQGKIEQYF. The CDR3 DNA reads TGTGCCAGCAGCCCGGGACAGGGGAAAATCGAGCAGTACTTC. The V and J genes are TRBV9 and TRBJ2-7; 10 bases map to TRBD1. The CDR3 spans 14 residues. Looked up from germline, CDR1 is SGDLS and CDR2 is YYNGEE. Trimming cost V 4 bases and J 6 bases; bases outside gene matches: 7.

This clone was seen more than once but under ten times. The chain carries TRBV6-5 and TRBJ2-7; TRBD1 aligns across 7 bases. Germline lookup yields CDR1 MNHEY and CDR2 SVGAGI. Trimming at V came to 0 bases and at J to 5 bases, leaving 7 bases not matched to a gene. The CDR3 spans 15 residues. CDR3 nucleotide sequence: TGTGCCAGCAGTTACTCGATGGCAGGGGGACACGAGCAGTACTTC. It is translated as CASSYSMAGGHEQYF.

The rearrangement links TRBV7-2 to TRBJ2-5; 7 bases align to TRBD2. From germline, CDR1 is SGHTA and CDR2 FQGNSA. The V gene end was trimmed by 5 bases and the J gene end by 2 bases; junction bases not matched to a gene: 2. CDR3 length equals 13 residues. The DNA of the CDR3 is TGTGCCAGCAGCCCGGGGGGACAAGAGACCCAGTACTTC. This sequence encodes CASSPGGQETQYF.

The CDR3 loop reads CASSLRTGGIDGYTF. Written as DNA, the CDR3 is TGCGCCAGCAGCCTACGGACAGGGGGTATCGATGGCTACACCTTC. This chain uses TRBV5-1 with TRBJ1-2; 10 bases map to TRBD1. Germline V gene lookup returns CDR1 SGHRS and CDR2 YFSETQ. J was trimmed by 6 bases and V by 4 bases; bases with no gene match: 9. The CDR3 extends over 15 amino acids.

This sequence joins TRBV6-5 and TRBJ1-3; 10 nucleotides agree with TRBD1. The CDR3 sequence is 15 residues long. V was pared by 5 bases and J by 3 bases, with 4 bases of the junction left unmatched. Germline V lookup: CDR1 MNHEY, CDR2 SVGAGI. CDR3 DNA sequence: TGTGCCAGCAGTCCCGGGACAGGGGATGGAAACACCATATATTTT. Its protein is CASSPGTGDGNTIYF.

CDR3 region: CASSWLTGEVQYF. The CDR3 region has the DNA TGTGCCAGCAGCTGGTTAACAGGAGAGGTGCAGTACTTC. The gene calls are TRBV7-5 and TRBJ2-7; TRBD1, the table's D call, was not compared with the DNA. TRBV7-5 corresponds to a pseudogene. CDR3 size: 13 residues.

The chain uses TRBV28 and TRBJ2-5; D might be TRBD1 or TRBD2, each matching 6 bases. The V gene lost 6 bases and the J gene lost 0 bases, with 17 bases spanning the gap. This CDR3 comprises 16 residues. In germline, CDR1 is MDHEN, CDR2 SYDVKM. CDR3 sequence reads: CASRSSRGRDQETQYF. The CDR3 region has the DNA TGTGCCAGCAGGAGCAGTCGGGGGCGCGACCAAGAGACCCAGTACTTC.

This chain connects TRBV6-6 to TRBJ2-7; D not resolved. Germline V CDR1 and CDR2: MNHNY, SVGAGI (reference sequence). The CDR3 is made up of 13 amino acids. Between the trimmed V and J ends, which lost 11 bases and 0 bases, there was a span of 14 bases. CDR3 residues: CAVQHDSSYEQYF. CDR3 in DNA: TGTGCCGTCCAACACGATAGCTCCTACGAGCAGTACTTC.

On this clone itself: One end of the junction varies from germline; a read error may be responsible. This same CDR3 is encoded by further DNA sequences in the sample. The rearrangement uses TRBV18 and TRBJ1-6, with 9 bases that match TRBD1. This CDR3 contains 14 residues. The germline V gene has CDR1 KGHSH and CDR2 LQKENI. The CDR3 loop is CASSPPDRGSPLHF. The CDR3 DNA sequence: TGTGCCAGCTCACCACCGGACAGGGGTTCACCCCTCCATTTT.

A single count supports this clone. This chain uses TRBV19 with TRBJ1-5; tentatively, D is TRBD1 (6 bases). CDR3 length equals 14 residues. The V gene's germline CDR1 is LNHDA and CDR2 SQIVND (reference sequence). V was clipped by 7 bases and J by 4 bases, with 14 bases between them. The CDR3 is CASTLRGTNQPQHF. As DNA, the CDR3 is TGTGCCAGTACTCTCAGGGGAACTAATCAGCCCCAGCATTTT.

The V call is TRBV28, the J call TRBJ1-1, with D perhaps TRBD1 (5 bases). Germline values: CDR1 MDHEN, CDR2 SYDVKM. The CDR3 sequence is 17 residues long. The germline V and J ends were trimmed by 7 bases and 1 base, with 22 bases remaining between them. CDR3 protein: CASTGNRKDSRNTEAFF. In DNA, the CDR3 is TGTGCCAGCACAGGGAATCGGAAAGACAGTAGGAACACTGAAGCTTTCTTT. The full variable domain, rest sourced from reference TRBV28 and TRBJ1-1, is DVKVTQSSRYLVKRTGEKVFLECVQDMDHENMFWYRQDPGLGLRLIYFSYDVKMKEKGDIPEGYSVSREKKERFSLILESASTNQTSMYLCASTGNRKDSRNTEAFFGQGTRLTVV.

V is TRBV6-4 and J is TRBJ1-6; maybe TRBD1 (5 bases). Per the germline V gene, CDR1 is MRHNA and CDR2 is SNTAGT. V lost 4 bases and J 4 bases, leaving 20 bases between the germline ends. The CDR3 consists of 18 residues. In nucleotides, the CDR3 is TGTGCCAGCAGTGCCCCTAGGGGACGGTTGATATATAATTCACCCCTCCACTTT. This encodes CASSAPRGRLIYNSPLHF.

The chain links TRBV2 to TRBJ1-5; 9 positions match TRBD1. Germline CDR1 SNHLY, CDR2 FYNNEI. Trimming at V came to 7 bases and at J to 5 bases, leaving 12 bases not matched to a gene. The CDR3 totals 16 residues. CDR3 in amino acids: CASKVQGAEGHQPQHF. CDR3 in DNA: TGTGCCAGCAAAGTACAGGGGGCGGAGGGTCATCAGCCCCAGCATTTT. Variable domain in full (rest from reference TRBV2 and TRBJ1-5): EPEVTQTPSHQVTQMGQEVILRCVPISNHLYFYWYRQILGQKVEFLVSFYNNEISEKSEIFDDQFSVERPDGSNFTLKIRSTKLEDSAMYFCASKVQGAEGHQPQHFGDGTRLSIL.

The rearrangement joins TRBV2 to TRBJ2-5, with unresolved D. Germline CDR1 is SNHLY and CDR2 is FYNNEI. CDR3 length: 12 amino acids. The V and J ends lost 6 bases and 5 bases respectively, with 10 bases between them. The DNA of the CDR3 is TGTGCCAGCAGAGGGCCCGGGGAGACCCAGTACTTC. This gives the protein CASRGPGETQYF.